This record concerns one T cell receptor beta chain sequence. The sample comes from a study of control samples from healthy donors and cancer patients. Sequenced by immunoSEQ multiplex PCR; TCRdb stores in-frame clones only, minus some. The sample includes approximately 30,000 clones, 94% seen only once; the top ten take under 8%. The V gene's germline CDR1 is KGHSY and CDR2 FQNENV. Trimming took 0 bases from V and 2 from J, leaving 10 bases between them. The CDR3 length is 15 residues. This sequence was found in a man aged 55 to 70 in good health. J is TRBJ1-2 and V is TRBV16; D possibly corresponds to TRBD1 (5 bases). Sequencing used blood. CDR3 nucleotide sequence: TGTGCCAGCAGCCAATCGGCAGGGCACAACTATGGCTACACCTTC. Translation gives CASSQSAGHNYGYTF.